One and the same sample provided the 22 T cell receptor beta chains below, sequenced in a study of blood T cell repertoires in COVID-19. TCRdb's copy holds only in-frame clones and misses some; the assay was immunoSEQ multiplex PCR. The table records over 75,000 clones, roughly 90% of them present only once. Sequenced material: peripheral blood. The receptors shown here come from a man in his 60s with acute or convalescent COVID-19.

This clone appeared once. The chain joins TRBV10-2 to TRBJ1-4, with 7 bases aligning to TRBD1. The CDR3 runs to 14 residues. The ends lost 8 bases at V and 7 bases at J; junction bases unmatched: 10. Germline loops: CDR1 WSHSY, CDR2 SAAADI. CDR3 DNA sequence: TGCGCCAGCGGAAGGGGGCTATTTGGTGAAAAACTGTTTTTT. Its protein product is CASGRGLFGEKLFF.

The rearrangement joins TRBV5-6 to TRBJ1-1, with D possibly matching TRBD1 (6 bases). Trimming stripped 0 bases from V and 5 bases from J, with 14 bases between. Germline V gene lookup returns CDR1 SGHDT and CDR2 YYEEEE. This CDR3 region has 15 residues. The CDR3 here is CASSLDGRGRTEAFF. CDR3 bases: TGTGCCAGCAGCTTGGACGGCAGGGGAAGGACTGAAGCTTTCTTT.

The V call is TRBV27, the J call TRBJ1-4, with unresolved D. Germline values: CDR1 MNHEY, CDR2 SMNVEV (reference sequence). Trimming took 6 bases from V and 7 from J, leaving 6 bases between them. The CDR3 is 11 amino acids. The CDR3 coding sequence is TGTGCCAGCAGCCCAGGTGAAAAACTGTTTTTT. Its translation is CASSPGEKLFF.

The V and J genes are TRBV4-3 and TRBJ2-6; 7 bases align to TRBD1. The germline gives CDR1 LGHNA, CDR2 YSLEER. The CDR3 has 17 amino acids. With V trimmed by 4 bases and J by 0 bases, 6 bases remained unmatched. The CDR3 nucleotides read TGCGCCAGCAGCCCACAGGGGTTGGGCTCTGGGGCCAACGTCCTGACTTTC. Protein sequence: CASSPQGLGSGANVLTF.

This sequence joins TRBV20-1 and TRBJ2-1; TRBD1 matches 12 bases. CDR1 is DFQATT and CDR2 is SNEGSKA in the germline V gene (reference sequence). V gave up 3 bases and J gave up 6 bases; unmatched junction bases: 15. The CDR3 consists of 18 residues. CDR3 loop: CSASLGQGAREAFNEQFF. The CDR3 nucleotides read TGCAGTGCTAGTTTGGGACAGGGGGCGAGGGAAGCATTCAATGAGCAGTTCTTC.

CDR3 in amino acids: CASSMTGGRETQYF. The DNA for the CDR3 is TGTGCCAGTAGTATGACGGGAGGGCGAGAGACCCAGTACTTC. V usage is TRBV19 and J usage is TRBJ2-5, with 8 bases identical to TRBD2. Germline trimming cut 3 bases from V and 4 bases from J; bases unmatched to any gene: 4. The CDR3 extends over 14 amino acids. CDR1 LNHDA and CDR2 SQIVND come from the germline V gene (reference sequence).

The chain employs TRBV24-1 and TRBJ2-7; D possibly corresponds to TRBD2 (5 bases). V was pared by 4 bases and J by 7 bases, with 16 bases between. The CDR3 is 14 amino acids. The germline CDR1 and CDR2 sequences are KGHDR and SFDVKD. In DNA form, the CDR3 reads TGTGCCACCAGTGACCCACACCTGGGAGAAGAGCAGTACTTC. Translation: CATSDPHLGEEQYF.

The CDR3 coding sequence is TGTGCCAGCAGGTTACAGGGGGCAAAATACGAGCAGTACTTC. Amino acids: CASRLQGAKYEQYF. The V and J genes are TRBV5-4 and TRBJ2-7; 9 nucleotides line up with TRBD1. V was pared by 5 bases and J by 4 bases, with 7 bases of the junction left unmatched. Germline V gene sequence: CDR1 SGHNT, CDR2 YYREEE (reference sequence). This CDR3 is 14 amino acids long.

The J gene is TRBJ2-7, the V gene TRBV6-5, with TRBD1 matching 7 bases. CDR3 size: 14 residues. CDR1 is MNHEY and CDR2 is SVGAGI in the germline V gene. The V segment lost 8 bases and the J segment 0 bases; nucleotides outside the gene matches: 7. The CDR3 DNA reads TGTGCCAGCGGGCGGACAGGCAGCTCCTACGAGCAGTACTTC. Translated: CASGRTGSSYEQYF.

The gene calls are TRBV6-5 and TRBJ2-7; 9 positions match TRBD1. This CDR3 region has 16 residues. From germline, CDR1 is MNHEY and CDR2 SVGAGI. V lost 3 bases and J lost 4; bases outside the gene matches: 10. CDR3 region: CASSYAPGTGIYEQYF. In nucleotides, the CDR3 is TGTGCCAGCAGTTATGCACCCGGGACAGGGATTTACGAGCAGTACTTC.

This chain joins TRBV4-1 and TRBJ1-4; 11 bases map to TRBD1. Germline-derived CDR1 and CDR2 are MGHRA and YSYEKL. The CDR3 sequence is 18 residues long. V lost 0 bases, J lost 2 bases, and 5 bases stayed unmatched. CDR3 in amino acids: CASSQDWTGGGTNEKLFF. CDR3 sequence (DNA): TGCGCCAGCAGCCAAGACTGGACAGGGGGCGGTACTAATGAAAAACTGTTTTTT.

This chain uses TRBV9 with TRBJ2-3; TRBD2 matches 8 bases. There are 14 residues in the CDR3. V dropped 1 base and J dropped 4; count of bases not matched to a gene: 2. CDR1 SGDLS and CDR2 YYNGEE come from the germline V gene. DNA of the CDR3: TGTGCCAGCAGCGTATCTAGCGGGTCAGATACGCAGTATTTT. Its translation is CASSVSSGSDTQYF. Filled out from reference TRBV9 and TRBJ2-3, the complete variable domain reads DSGVTQTPKHLITATGQRVTLRCSPRSGDLSVYWYQQSLDQGLQFLIQYYNGEERAKGNILERFSAQQFPDLHSELNLSSLELGDSALYFCASSVSSGSDTQYFGPGTRLTVL.

This clone was seen once. J is TRBJ2-3 and V is TRBV7-9; the D is unclear. Trimming took off 2 bases at V and 5 bases at J, with 8 bases between the two ends. The germline CDR1 and CDR2 sequences are SEHNR and FQNEAQ (reference sequence). This CDR3 contains 13 residues. CDR3 coding DNA: TGTGCCAGCAGCTTAAATACGGGAGATACGCAGTATTTT. This translates into CASSLNTGDTQYF.

The J gene is TRBJ1-1, the V gene TRBV6-5; tentative D call: TRBD1 (6 bases). Trimming pared 6 bases from V and 6 bases from J, leaving 20 bases between. Germline loops: CDR1 MNHEY, CDR2 SVGAGI. This CDR3 region has 15 residues. CDR3 in amino acids: CASRPPQGGQSEAFF. CDR3 sequence (DNA): TGTGCCAGCAGACCCCCACAGGGCGGGCAATCTGAAGCTTTCTTT.

The V and J genes are TRBV6-2 or TRBV6-3 and TRBJ2-3; D possibly corresponds to TRBD1 (6 bases). Germline CDR1 is MNHEY and CDR2 is SVGEGT. Trimming cost V 5 bases and J 1 base, with 13 bases left between them. This CDR3 is 15 amino acids long. CDR3 nucleotides: TGTGCCAGCAGTGGCTCGGGGACACGCACAGATACGCAGTATTTT. This sequence encodes CASSGSGTRTDTQYF.

This clone has just a few counts. The V and J genes are TRBV5-1 and TRBJ2-7; the match to TRBD1 covers 9 bases. The germline CDR1 and CDR2 sequences are SGHRS and YFSETQ. With V trimmed by 0 bases and J by 5 bases, 3 bases remained unmatched. The CDR3 is 14 amino acids. CDR3 amino acids: CASSLGDRVHEQYF. CDR3 bases: TGCGCCAGCAGCTTGGGGGACAGGGTCCACGAGCAGTACTTC. The whole variable domain, remainder taken from reference TRBV5-1 and TRBJ2-7, is KAGVTQTPRYLIKTRGQQVTLSCSPISGHRSVSWYQQTPGQGLQFLFEYFSETQRNKGNFPGRFSGRQFSNSRSEMNVSTLELGDSALYLCASSLGDRVHEQYFGPGTRLTVT.

CDR3 amino acids: CASSIVAGDNNEQFF. In nucleotides, the CDR3 is TGTGCCAGTAGTATAGTAGCGGGGGATAACAATGAGCAGTTCTTC. The chain couples TRBV19 to TRBJ2-1; 9 nucleotides align to TRBD2. CDR1 LNHDA and CDR2 SQIVND come from the germline V gene (reference sequence). The CDR3 spans 15 residues. The V and J ends lost 1 base and 5 bases, in that order; junction bases with no gene match: 3.

The rearrangement links TRBV14 to TRBJ1-6, with D maybe TRBD1 (5 bases). Germline CDR1 and CDR2: SGHDN and FVKESK. V dropped 0 bases and J dropped 4 bases, with 13 bases sitting between them. CDR3 length: 17 amino acids. CDR3 coding DNA: TGTGCCAGCAGCCAAGATCCGGGGAGGGGATATAATTCACCCCTCCACTTT. Its translation is CASSQDPGRGYNSPLHF. Supplemented by reference TRBV14 and TRBJ1-6, the full variable domain reads EAGVTQFPSHSVIEKGQTVTLRCDPISGHDNLYWYRRVMGKEIKFLLHFVKESKQDESGMPNNRFLAERTGGTYSTLKVQPAELEDSGVYFCASSQDPGRGYNSPLHFGNGTRLTVT.

The V and J genes are TRBV25-1 and TRBJ1-2; D unclear. CDR3 length: 13 amino acids. V lost 1 base to trimming and J lost 8 bases, with 11 bases between them. The germline V gene has CDR1 MGHDK and CDR2 SYGVNS. CDR3 nucleotides: TGTGCCAGCAGTGAATTCGGGGATGGAGGCTACACCTTC. It is translated as CASSEFGDGGYTF.

The CDR3 sequence is CASSLGQDESPLHF. CDR3 sequence (DNA): TGTGCCAGCAGCTTGGGACAGGATGAATCACCCCTCCACTTT. The genes are TRBV5-4 and TRBJ1-6; possibly TRBD1 for D (6 bases). V was cut by 0 bases and J by 10 bases, with 11 bases left in between. Germline CDR1 reads SGHNT; CDR2 reads YYREEE (reference sequence). This CDR3 comprises 14 residues. Variable domain in full (rest from reference TRBV5-4 and TRBJ1-6): ETGVTQSPTHLIKTRGQQVTLRCSSQSGHNTVSWYQQALGQGPQFIFQYYREEENGRGNFPPRFSGLQFPNYSSELNVNALELDDSALYLCASSLGQDESPLHFGNGTRLTVT.

This chain joins TRBV27 and TRBJ2-7; TRBD2 matches 12 bases. The CDR3 extends over 15 amino acids. CDR1 is MNHEY and CDR2 is SMNVEV in the germline V gene (reference sequence). V lost 4 bases to trimming and J lost 7 bases; unmatched junction nucleotides: 8. The CDR3 DNA reads TGTGCCAGCAGTTCAACGACTAGCGGGAGCGGGGAGCAGTACTTC. Translating it yields CASSSTTSGSGEQYF.

The CDR3 DNA reads TGTGCCAGCAGTTTTGGCAACGAGCAGTACTTC. Translating it yields CASSFGNEQYF. This chain links TRBV27 with TRBJ2-7; D is uncertain. The CDR3 extends over 11 amino acids. Per the germline V gene, CDR1 is MNHEY and CDR2 is SMNVEV (reference sequence). V was pared by 3 bases and J by 5 bases, with 5 bases between.